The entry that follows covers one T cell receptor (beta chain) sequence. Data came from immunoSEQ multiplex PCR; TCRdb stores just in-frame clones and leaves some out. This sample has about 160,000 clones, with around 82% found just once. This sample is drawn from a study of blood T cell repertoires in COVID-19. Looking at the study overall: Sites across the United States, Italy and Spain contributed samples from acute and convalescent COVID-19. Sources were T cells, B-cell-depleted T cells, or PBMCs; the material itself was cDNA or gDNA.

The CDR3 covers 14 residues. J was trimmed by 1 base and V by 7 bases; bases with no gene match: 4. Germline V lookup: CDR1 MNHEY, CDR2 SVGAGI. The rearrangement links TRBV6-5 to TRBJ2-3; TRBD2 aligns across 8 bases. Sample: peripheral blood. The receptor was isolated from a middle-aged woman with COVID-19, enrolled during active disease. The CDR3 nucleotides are TGTGCCAGCAAATTAGCGGGGCGCACAGATACGCAGTATTTT. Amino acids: CASKLAGRTDTQYF.